Sequencing of this TCR beta chain was carried out in a study of T cell responses to AZD1222 COVID-19 vaccine. Study-wide points: Just a handful of AZD1222 recipients tested seropositive at baseline.

J was trimmed by 4 bases and V by 0 bases; bases with no gene match: 7. The CDR3 consists of 16 residues. CDR1 is SGHRS, CDR2 YFSETQ, per germline. The method was immunoSEQ multiplex PCR; TCRdb's version includes in-frame clones alone and lacks a portion of them. Of about 150,000 clones in the sample, roughly nine tenths were seen once. Comments on this clone: Its antigen is not identified.

The chain has TRBV5-1 and TRBJ2-7, with TRBD1 matching over 10 bases. This clonotype originated in an adult who received the AZD1222 COVID-19 vaccine. The source material was peripheral blood, sampled 28 days after the second AZD1222 dose. CDR3 coding DNA: TGCGCCAGCAGCTTGGGTCCGACAGGGGGCTCTTACGAGCAGTACTTC. Protein product: CASSLGPTGGSYEQYF.